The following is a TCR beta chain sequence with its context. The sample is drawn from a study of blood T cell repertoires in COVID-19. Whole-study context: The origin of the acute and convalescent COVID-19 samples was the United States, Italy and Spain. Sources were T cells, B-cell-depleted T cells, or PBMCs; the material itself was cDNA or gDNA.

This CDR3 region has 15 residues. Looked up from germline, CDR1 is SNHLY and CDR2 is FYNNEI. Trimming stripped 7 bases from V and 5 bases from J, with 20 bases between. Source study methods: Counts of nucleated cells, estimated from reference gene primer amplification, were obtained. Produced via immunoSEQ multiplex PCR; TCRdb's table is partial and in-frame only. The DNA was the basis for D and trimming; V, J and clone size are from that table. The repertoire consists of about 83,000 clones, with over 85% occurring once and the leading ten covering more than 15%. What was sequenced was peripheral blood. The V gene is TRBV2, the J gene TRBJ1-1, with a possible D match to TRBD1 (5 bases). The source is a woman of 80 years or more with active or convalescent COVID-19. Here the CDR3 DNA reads TGTGCCAGCATCCAAAGGGAGTTGGGGGGAACTGAAGCTTTCTTT. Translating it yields CASIQRELGGTEAFF.